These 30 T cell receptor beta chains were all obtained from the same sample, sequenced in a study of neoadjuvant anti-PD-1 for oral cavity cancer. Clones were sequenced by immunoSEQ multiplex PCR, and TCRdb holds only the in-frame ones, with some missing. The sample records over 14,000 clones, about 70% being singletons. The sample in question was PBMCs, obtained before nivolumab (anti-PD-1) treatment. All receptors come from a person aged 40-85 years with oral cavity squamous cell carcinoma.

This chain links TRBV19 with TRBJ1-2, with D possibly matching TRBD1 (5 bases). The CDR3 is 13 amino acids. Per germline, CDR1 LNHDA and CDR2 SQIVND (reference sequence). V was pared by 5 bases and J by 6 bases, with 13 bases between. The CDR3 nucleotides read TGTGCCAGTAGTCCAGGGTATCCGAATGGCTACACCTTC. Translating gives CASSPGYPNGYTF.

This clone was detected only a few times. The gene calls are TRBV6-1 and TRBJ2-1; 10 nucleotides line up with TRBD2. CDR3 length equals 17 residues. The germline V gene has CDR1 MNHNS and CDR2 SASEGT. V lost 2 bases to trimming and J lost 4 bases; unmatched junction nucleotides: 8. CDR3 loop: CASSELASGRYYNEQFF. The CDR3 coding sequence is TGTGCCAGCAGTGAATTAGCTAGCGGGAGATATTACAATGAGCAGTTCTTC.

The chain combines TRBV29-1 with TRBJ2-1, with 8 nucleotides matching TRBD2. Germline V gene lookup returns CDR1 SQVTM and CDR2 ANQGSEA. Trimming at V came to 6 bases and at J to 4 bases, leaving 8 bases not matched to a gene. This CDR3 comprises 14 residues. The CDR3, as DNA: TGCAGCGTGGGGAAACTAGCGGTATACAATGAGCAGTTCTTC. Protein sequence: CSVGKLAVYNEQFF.

The CDR3 region has the DNA TGCGCCAGCAGCACGTGGACAGGCGACTCCTATGGCTACACCTTC. It codes for CASSTWTGDSYGYTF. The chain is built from TRBV5-1 and TRBJ1-2; TRBD1 aligns across 7 bases. CDR3 length: 15 residues. Germline CDR1 reads SGHRS; CDR2 reads YFSETQ. Unmatched junction bases numbered 10, after V lost 4 bases and J lost 4 bases.

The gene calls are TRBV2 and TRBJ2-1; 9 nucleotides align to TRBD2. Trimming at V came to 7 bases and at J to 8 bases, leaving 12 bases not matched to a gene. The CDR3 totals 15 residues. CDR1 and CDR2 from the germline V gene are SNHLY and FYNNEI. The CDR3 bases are TGTGCCAGCAAGTTGACTAGCGGAGCCAGGGATGAGCAGTTCTTC. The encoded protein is CASKLTSGARDEQFF.

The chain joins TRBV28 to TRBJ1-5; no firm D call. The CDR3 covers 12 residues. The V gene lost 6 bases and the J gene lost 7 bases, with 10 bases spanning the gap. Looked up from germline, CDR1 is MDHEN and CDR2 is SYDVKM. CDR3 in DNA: TGTGCCAGCAGCCCCCTTTACCAGCCCCAGCATTTT. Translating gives CASSPLYQPQHF. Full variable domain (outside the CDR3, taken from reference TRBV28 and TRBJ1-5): DVKVTQSSRYLVKRTGEKVFLECVQDMDHENMFWYRQDPGLGLRLIYFSYDVKMKEKGDIPEGYSVSREKKERFSLILESASTNQTSMYLCASSPLYQPQHFGDGTRLSIL.

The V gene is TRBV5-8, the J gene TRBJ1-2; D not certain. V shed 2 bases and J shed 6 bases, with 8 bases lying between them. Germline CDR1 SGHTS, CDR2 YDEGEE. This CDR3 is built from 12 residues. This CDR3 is CASSFVRDGYTF. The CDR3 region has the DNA TGTGCCAGCAGCTTCGTCCGCGATGGCTACACCTTC.

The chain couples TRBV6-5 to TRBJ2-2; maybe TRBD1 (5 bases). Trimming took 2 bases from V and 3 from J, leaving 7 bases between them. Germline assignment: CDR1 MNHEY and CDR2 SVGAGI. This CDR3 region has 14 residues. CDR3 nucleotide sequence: TGTGCCAGCAGTTACGGACACCACACCGGGGAGCTGTTTTTT. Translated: CASSYGHHTGELFF.

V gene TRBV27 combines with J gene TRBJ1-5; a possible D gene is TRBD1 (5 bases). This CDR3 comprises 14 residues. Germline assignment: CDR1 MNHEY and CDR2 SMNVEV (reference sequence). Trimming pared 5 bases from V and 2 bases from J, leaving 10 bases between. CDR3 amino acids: CASSRQGGNQPQHF. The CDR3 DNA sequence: TGTGCCAGCAGTAGGCAGGGCGGCAATCAGCCCCAGCATTTT.

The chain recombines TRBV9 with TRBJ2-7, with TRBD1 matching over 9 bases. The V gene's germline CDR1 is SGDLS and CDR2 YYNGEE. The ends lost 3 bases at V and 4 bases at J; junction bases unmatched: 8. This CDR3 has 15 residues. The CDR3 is CASSETGTGMYEQYF. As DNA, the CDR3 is TGTGCCAGCAGCGAGACCGGGACAGGGATGTACGAGCAGTACTTC.

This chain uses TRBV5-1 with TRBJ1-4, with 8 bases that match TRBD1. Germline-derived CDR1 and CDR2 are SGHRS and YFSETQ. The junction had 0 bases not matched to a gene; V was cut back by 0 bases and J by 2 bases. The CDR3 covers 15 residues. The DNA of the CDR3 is TGCGCCAGCAGCTTGGGGGACAGGACTAATGAAAAACTGTTTTTT. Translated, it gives CASSLGDRTNEKLFF.

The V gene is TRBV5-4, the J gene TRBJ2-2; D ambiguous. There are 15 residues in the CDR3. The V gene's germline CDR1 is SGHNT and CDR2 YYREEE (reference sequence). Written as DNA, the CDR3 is TGTGCTACCACACAAAGGGCCAGATCCACCGGGGAGCTGTTTTTT. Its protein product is CATTQRARSTGELFF.

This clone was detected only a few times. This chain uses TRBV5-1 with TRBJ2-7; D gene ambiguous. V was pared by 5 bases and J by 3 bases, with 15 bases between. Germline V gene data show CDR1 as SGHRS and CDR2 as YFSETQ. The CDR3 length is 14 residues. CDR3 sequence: CASRILEGYYEQYF. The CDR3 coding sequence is TGCGCCAGCAGAATCCTAGAAGGTTACTACGAGCAGTACTTC.

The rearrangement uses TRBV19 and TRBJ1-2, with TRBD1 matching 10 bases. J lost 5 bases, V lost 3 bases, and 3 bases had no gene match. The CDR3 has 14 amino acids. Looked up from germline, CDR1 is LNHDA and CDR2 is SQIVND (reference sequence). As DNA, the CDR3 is TGTGCCAGTAGTATCGGACAGGGGGGGTATGGCTACACCTTC. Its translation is CASSIGQGGYGYTF.

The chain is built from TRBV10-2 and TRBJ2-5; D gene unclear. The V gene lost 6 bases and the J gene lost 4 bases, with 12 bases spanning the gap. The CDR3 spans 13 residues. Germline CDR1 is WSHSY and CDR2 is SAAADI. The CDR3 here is CASSSYTVETQYF. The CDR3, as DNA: TGCGCCAGCAGCTCATATACAGTAGAGACCCAGTACTTC.

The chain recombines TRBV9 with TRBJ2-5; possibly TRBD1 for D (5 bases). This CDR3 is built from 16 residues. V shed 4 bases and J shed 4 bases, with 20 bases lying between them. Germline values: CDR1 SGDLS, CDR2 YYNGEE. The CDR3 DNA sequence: TGTGCCAGCAGCCCCGGTCATGGGGCCTCCTCAGAGACCCAGTACTTC. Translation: CASSPGHGASSETQYF.

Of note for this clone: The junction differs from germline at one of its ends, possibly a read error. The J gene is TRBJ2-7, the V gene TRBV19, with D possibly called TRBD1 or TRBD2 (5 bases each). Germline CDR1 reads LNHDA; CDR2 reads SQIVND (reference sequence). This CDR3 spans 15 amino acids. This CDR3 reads CASSSAGADHYGQYF. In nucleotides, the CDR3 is TGTGCCAGTAGTTCTGCCGGGGCGGACCATTACGGGCAGTACTTC.

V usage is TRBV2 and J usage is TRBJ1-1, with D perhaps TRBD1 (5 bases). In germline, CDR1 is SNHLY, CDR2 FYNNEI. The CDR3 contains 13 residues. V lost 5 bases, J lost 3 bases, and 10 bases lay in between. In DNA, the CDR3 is TGTGCCAGCAGTAACAGGTTGGACACTGAAGCTTTCTTT. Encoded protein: CASSNRLDTEAFF.

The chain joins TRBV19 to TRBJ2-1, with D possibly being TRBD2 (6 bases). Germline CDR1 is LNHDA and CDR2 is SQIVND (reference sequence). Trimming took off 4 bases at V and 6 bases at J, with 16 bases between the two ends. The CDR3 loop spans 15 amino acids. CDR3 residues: CASSSFGLPPNEQFF. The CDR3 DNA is TGTGCCAGTAGTAGTTTCGGACTACCTCCCAATGAGCAGTTCTTC.

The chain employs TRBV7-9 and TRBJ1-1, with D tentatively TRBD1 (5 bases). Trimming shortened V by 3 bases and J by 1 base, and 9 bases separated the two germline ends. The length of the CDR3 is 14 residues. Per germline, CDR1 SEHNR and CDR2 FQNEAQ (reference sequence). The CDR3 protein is CASSLAGRNTEAFF. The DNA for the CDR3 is TGTGCCAGCAGCTTGGCAGGGAGGAACACTGAAGCTTTCTTT.

The CDR3 DNA reads TGTGCCAGCGCTCCCGGACAGAGCTATGGCTACACCTTC. This codes for CASAPGQSYGYTF. The chain joins TRBV27 to TRBJ1-2; tentatively, D is TRBD1 (6 bases). V lost 8 bases, J lost 4 bases, and 14 bases lay in between. Germline CDR1 and CDR2: MNHEY and SMNVEV (reference sequence). CDR3 length equals 13 residues.

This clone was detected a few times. CDR3 loop: CASSLVSGAVGGYTF. CDR3 DNA sequence: TGTGCCAGCAGCTTGGTGTCAGGCGCAGTCGGCGGCTACACCTTC. The rearrangement joins TRBV5-4 to TRBJ1-2, with D hard to call. V was shortened by 0 bases and J by 8 bases, with 17 bases between the two germline ends. The germline CDR1 and CDR2 sequences are SGHNT and YYREEE (reference sequence). The CDR3 is made up of 15 amino acids.

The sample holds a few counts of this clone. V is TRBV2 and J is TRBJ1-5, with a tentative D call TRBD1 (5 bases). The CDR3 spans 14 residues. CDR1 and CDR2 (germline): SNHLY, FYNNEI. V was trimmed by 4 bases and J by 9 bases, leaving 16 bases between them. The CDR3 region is CASSGGTSGPPQHF. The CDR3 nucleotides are TGTGCCAGCAGTGGGGGGACGTCCGGACCGCCCCAGCATTTT.

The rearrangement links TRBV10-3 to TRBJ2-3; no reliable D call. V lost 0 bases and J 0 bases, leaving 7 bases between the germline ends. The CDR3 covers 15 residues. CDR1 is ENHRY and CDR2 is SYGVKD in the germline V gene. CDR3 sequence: CAISESRTSTDTQYF. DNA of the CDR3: TGTGCCATCAGTGAGTCGAGAACTAGCACAGATACGCAGTATTTT.

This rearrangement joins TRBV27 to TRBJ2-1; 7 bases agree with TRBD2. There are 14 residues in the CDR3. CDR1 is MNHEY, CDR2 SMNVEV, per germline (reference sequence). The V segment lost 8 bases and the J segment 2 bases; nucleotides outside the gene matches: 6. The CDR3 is CASGGDGTYNEQFF. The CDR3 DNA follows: TGTGCCAGCGGGGGGGACGGAACCTACAATGAGCAGTTCTTC.

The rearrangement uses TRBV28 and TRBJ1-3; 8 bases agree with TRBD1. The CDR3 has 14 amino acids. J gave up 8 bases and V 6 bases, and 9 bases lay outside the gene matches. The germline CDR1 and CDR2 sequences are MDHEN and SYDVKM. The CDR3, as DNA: TGTGCCAGCAGCCTAGAGACAGGGGTTTACACCATATATTTT. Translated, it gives CASSLETGVYTIYF.

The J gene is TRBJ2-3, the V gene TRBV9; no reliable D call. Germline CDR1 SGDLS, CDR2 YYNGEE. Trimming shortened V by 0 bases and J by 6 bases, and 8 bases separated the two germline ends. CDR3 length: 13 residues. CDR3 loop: CASSVEFLDTQYF. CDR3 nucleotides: TGTGCCAGCAGCGTAGAATTCCTTGATACGCAGTATTTT.

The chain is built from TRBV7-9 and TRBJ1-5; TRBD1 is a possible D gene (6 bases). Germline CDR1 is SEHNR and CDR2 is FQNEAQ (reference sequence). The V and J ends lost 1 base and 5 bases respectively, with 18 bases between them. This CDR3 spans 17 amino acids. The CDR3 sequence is CASSLVVRGKGDQPQHF. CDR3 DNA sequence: TGTGCCAGCAGCTTAGTGGTCCGGGGAAAGGGGGATCAGCCCCAGCATTTT.

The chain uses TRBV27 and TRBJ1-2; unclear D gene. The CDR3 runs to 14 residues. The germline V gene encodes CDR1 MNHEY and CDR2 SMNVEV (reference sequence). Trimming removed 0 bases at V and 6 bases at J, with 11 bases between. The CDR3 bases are TGTGCCAGCAGTTTATCTATATTGGAGGATGGCTACACCTTC. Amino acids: CASSLSILEDGYTF.

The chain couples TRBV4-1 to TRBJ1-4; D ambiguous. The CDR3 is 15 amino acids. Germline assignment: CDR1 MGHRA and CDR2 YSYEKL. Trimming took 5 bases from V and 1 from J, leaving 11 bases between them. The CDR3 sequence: CASSFLGGTNEKLFF. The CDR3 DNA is TGCGCCAGCAGCTTCTTAGGAGGAACTAATGAAAAACTGTTTTTT.